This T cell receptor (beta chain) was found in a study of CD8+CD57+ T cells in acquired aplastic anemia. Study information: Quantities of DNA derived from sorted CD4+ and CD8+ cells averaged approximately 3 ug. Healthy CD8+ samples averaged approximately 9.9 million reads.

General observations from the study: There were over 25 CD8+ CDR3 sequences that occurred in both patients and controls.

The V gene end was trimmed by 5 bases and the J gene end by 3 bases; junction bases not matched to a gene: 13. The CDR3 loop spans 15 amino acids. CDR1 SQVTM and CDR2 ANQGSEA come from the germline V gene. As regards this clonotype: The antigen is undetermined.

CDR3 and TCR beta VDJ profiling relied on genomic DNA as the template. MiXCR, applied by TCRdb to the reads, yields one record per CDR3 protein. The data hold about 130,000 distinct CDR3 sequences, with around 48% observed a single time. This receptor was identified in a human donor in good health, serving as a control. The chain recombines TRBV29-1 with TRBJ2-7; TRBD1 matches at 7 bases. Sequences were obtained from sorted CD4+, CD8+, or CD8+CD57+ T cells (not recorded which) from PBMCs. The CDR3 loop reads CSVQGLKTGHYEQYF. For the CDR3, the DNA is TGCAGCGTTCAAGGACTCAAGACAGGGCACTACGAGCAGTACTTC.